One and the same sample provided the 6 T cell receptor beta chains below, sequenced in a study of vaccination and CD4 T cells after COVID-19 (dated by TCRdb to 2021 to 2024). Reading the label with the study, this specimen's treatment or condition is: 10-day PBMC culture with coronavirus spike peptide pools or control peptides (ViraFEST assay). These receptors have no known antigen. The method behind the library was PCR. Sequencing was carried out with an Illumina iSeq 100. TCR sequencing of DNA from cultured CD4+ T cells used the Oncomine TCR Beta short-read assay at the Johns Hopkins FTIC core. The public reads were run again by TCRdb, first through fastp at Q25 and then through MiXCR, and only productive beta chains were kept. Rows matching on CDR3 protein sequence are summarized as one entry with the most common DNA and genes. In all, the sample holds more than 9,500 distinct CDR3 sequences, and roughly 42% of those were seen once. About 20% of the sample is in the top ten clones.

The source was cultured CD4+ T cells from blood, collected after SARS-CoV-2 vaccination. The origin of the receptors is a human donor with COVID-19.

The chain is built from TRBV6-5 and TRBJ1-6; D gene uncertain. The CDR3 contains 16 residues. Deletions cut 0 bases from V and 6 bases from J, with 12 bases between. Germline V CDR1 and CDR2: MNHEY, SVGAGI. The chain's CDR3 is CASSYSRAAANSPLHF. The CDR3 nucleotides are TGTGCCAGCAGTTACTCTAGGGCAGCAGCTAATTCACCCCTCCACTTT.

This sequence joins TRBV7-3 and TRBJ2-1; TRBD2 matches 13 bases. There are 15 residues in the CDR3. CDR1 and CDR2 from the germline V gene are SGHTA and FQGTGA. V gave up 5 bases and J gave up 8 bases; unmatched junction bases: 6. This CDR3 reads CASSATSGGYYEQFF. As DNA, the CDR3 is TGTGCCAGCAGCGCGACTAGCGGGGGGTACTATGAGCAGTTCTTC.

The chain links TRBV12-3 or TRBV12-4 to TRBJ2-5, with TRBD2 matching over 9 bases. This CDR3 has 14 amino acids. V gave up 6 bases and J gave up 0 bases; unmatched junction bases: 2. CDR3 sequence (DNA): TGTGCCAGCAGGCGACTAGCGGACCAAGAGACCCAGTACTTC. Translated: CASRRLADQETQYF.

The sample holds a few counts of this clonotype. The CDR3, as DNA: TGTGCCAGCAGCTTAGGGACCTCCGGACTATCACAAGAGACCCAGTACTTC. This encodes CASSLGTSGLSQETQYF. V gene TRBV7-2 combines with J gene TRBJ2-5, with D tentatively TRBD2 (6 bases). The CDR3 runs 17 residues. Trimming took 1 base from V and 2 from J, leaving 17 bases between them. The germline V gene encodes CDR1 SGHTA and CDR2 FQGNSA.

This clonotype turned up a few times. The genes are TRBV7-8 and TRBJ1-1; 7 bases are shared with TRBD1. The CDR3 spans 13 residues. The germline V gene encodes CDR1 SGHVS and CDR2 FQNEAQ. V was pared by 2 bases and J by 3 bases, with 0 bases of the junction left unmatched. CDR3 loop: CASSLTGDTEAFF. The CDR3, as DNA: TGTGCCAGCAGCTTAACAGGGGACACTGAAGCTTTCTTT.

The V call is TRBV28, the J call TRBJ2-5; D is perhaps TRBD1 (5 bases). The ends were cut back, 1 base at V and 3 bases at J, with 6 bases in the middle. CDR1 and CDR2 from the germline V gene are MDHEN and SYDVKM. The CDR3 totals 13 residues. CDR3 nucleotide sequence: TGTGCCAGCAGTTTATCCAGGGAAGAGACCCAGTACTTC. Residues: CASSLSREETQYF.